The clone carrying this T cell receptor (beta chain) was observed a few times. The data were taken from a study of blood T cell repertoires in COVID-19. Study-level information: Samples taken during acute and convalescent COVID-19 were collected in the United States, Italy and Spain. PBMCs, B-cell-depleted T cells, or T cells provided the cDNA or gDNA that made up the material.

Germline lookup yields CDR1 PRHDT and CDR2 FYEKMQ (reference sequence). This CDR3 comprises 15 residues. V trimming: 3 bases; J trimming: 6 bases; junction bases outside the gene matches: 3. Original methodology: Estimation of nucleated cell counts relied on the amplification of reference gene primers. Sequenced by immunoSEQ multiplex PCR; TCRdb stores in-frame clones only, minus some. The V and J calls and clone size were taken over from that table, and D and trimming were inferred from the DNA. The table has 81,000 or so clones, over 75% seen once; the top ten hold about 13%. The source material was peripheral blood. The receptor was derived from a human donor in a cohort sampled during active COVID-19. The V gene is TRBV13, the J gene TRBJ2-2, with 11 bases lining up with TRBD1. DNA of the CDR3: TGTGCCAGCAGCTTTATGGGACAGGGGGCCGGGGAGCTGTTTTTT. It yields the protein CASSFMGQGAGELFF. Based on the CDR3 plus reference TRBV13 and TRBJ2-2, the full variable domain is AAGVIQSPRHLIKEKRETATLKCYPIPRHDTVYWYQQGPGQDPQFLISFYEKMQSDKGSIPDRFSAQQFSDYHSELNMSSLELGDSALYFCASSFMGQGAGELFFGEGSRLTVL.